This T cell receptor beta chain emerged from a study of T cell changes during pregnancy in multiple sclerosis. Generated by immunoSEQ multiplex PCR, the TCRdb table keeps only in-frame clones and is missing some. Counted here are around 57,000 clones, roughly 89% occurring once; the ten biggest clones make up about 2%. The length of the CDR3 is 14 residues. Germline CDR1 KGHSH, CDR2 LQKENI. J lost 7 bases, V lost 2 bases, and 5 bases had no gene match. The chain couples TRBV18 to TRBJ2-3; TRBD1 matches at 8 bases. This TCR was sampled from a female donor in good health, enrolled as a control in a pregnancy study. Source: peripheral blood, taken in the third trimester of pregnancy. CDR3 in amino acids: CASSPKTGGYTQYF. CDR3 bases: TGTGCCAGCTCACCAAAAACAGGGGGGTATACGCAGTATTTT.